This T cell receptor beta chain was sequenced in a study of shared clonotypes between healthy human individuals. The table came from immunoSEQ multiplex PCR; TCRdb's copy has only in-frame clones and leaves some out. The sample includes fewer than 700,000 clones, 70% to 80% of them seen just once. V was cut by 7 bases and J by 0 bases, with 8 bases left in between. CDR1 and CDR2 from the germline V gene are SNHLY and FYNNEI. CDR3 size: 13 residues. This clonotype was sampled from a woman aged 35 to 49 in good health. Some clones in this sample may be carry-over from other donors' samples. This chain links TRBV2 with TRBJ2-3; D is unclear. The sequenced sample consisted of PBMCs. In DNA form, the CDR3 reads TGTGCCAGCAAATTGGACAGCACAGATACGCAGTATTTT. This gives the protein CASKLDSTDTQYF.